The 27 T cell receptor beta chains below all came from one sample that was sequenced in a study of cytomegalovirus exposure and HLA in healthy donors. PCR was performed using 60 Vbeta and 13 Jbeta primers. The protocol was immunoSEQ multiplex PCR, while the TCRdb copy is restricted to in-frame clones and leaves out a portion. Of approximately 180,000 clones in the sample, 80% to 90% are singletons; the top ten hold over 4.5%. The sequenced sample consisted of PBMCs. The source is a woman between 18 and 30 years old in good health and CMV-seropositive.

The chain carries TRBV6-1 and TRBJ2-7, with TRBD1 matching over 7 bases. The CDR3 sequence is 15 residues long. Germline CDR1 reads MNHNS; CDR2 reads SASEGT. V lost 5 bases, J lost 0 bases, and 7 bases stayed unmatched. The CDR3 region has the DNA TGTGCCAGCAGTTGGGACAGAAAGTCCTCCTACGAGCAGTACTTC. Encoded protein: CASSWDRKSSYEQYF.

V and J are TRBV18 and TRBJ2-7, with 7 bases identical to TRBD1. Germline V gene sequence: CDR1 KGHSH, CDR2 LQKENI. J gave up 2 bases and V 3 bases, and 4 bases lay outside the gene matches. The CDR3 covers 14 residues. The CDR3: CASSPGQDPYEQYF. The CDR3 DNA reads as TGTGCCAGCTCACCCGGACAGGACCCCTACGAGCAGTACTTC.

The chain links TRBV13 to TRBJ2-3; D unclear. CDR3 length: 13 amino acids. V dropped 4 bases and J dropped 5 bases, with 10 bases sitting between them. Germline CDR1 reads PRHDT; CDR2 reads FYEKMQ (reference sequence). The CDR3 loop reads CASSSLSEDTQYF. The CDR3 DNA reads as TGTGCCAGCAGCTCCCTCAGTGAAGATACGCAGTATTTT.

The chain recombines TRBV29-1 with TRBJ2-7; possibly TRBD2 for D (7 bases). The length of the CDR3 is 11 residues. Trimming stripped 6 bases from V and 9 bases from J, with 15 bases between. Germline V gene data show CDR1 as SQVTM and CDR2 as ANQGSEA. The CDR3 loop reads CSVGGQFGQYF. CDR3 DNA: TGCAGCGTGGGGGGGCAATTTGGGCAGTACTTC.

This clone was counted a few times. V is TRBV5-3 and J is TRBJ2-2, with D tentatively TRBD1 (5 bases). TRBV5-3 is an ORF, and what it does is uncertain. The CDR3 extends over 14 amino acids. Trimming removed 8 bases at V and 7 bases at J, with 18 bases between. DNA of the CDR3: TGTGCCAGGAGAACATCAGGGAATGTCGGGGAGCTGTTTTTT. Its protein product is CARRTSGNVGELFF.

The gene calls are TRBV4-3 and TRBJ2-1, with 8 bases aligning to TRBD2. CDR3 length: 20 amino acids. Germline CDR1 reads LGHNA; CDR2 reads YSLEER. The V gene end was trimmed by 0 bases and the J gene end by 3 bases; junction bases not matched to a gene: 16. CDR3 in amino acids: CASSQELSSGPHHFYNEQFF. The CDR3 region has the DNA TGCGCCAGCAGCCAAGAATTGTCTAGCGGGCCCCATCACTTCTACAATGAGCAGTTCTTC.

This chain uses TRBV4-1 with TRBJ2-1; 9 bases align to TRBD2. Germline CDR1 is MGHRA and CDR2 is YSYEKL. There are 18 residues in the CDR3. After removal of 1 base from V and 3 bases from J, the junction contained 10 bases not matched to a gene. CDR3 amino acids: CASSQVGGGGVLYNEQFF. The DNA for the CDR3 is TGCGCCAGCAGCCAAGTTGGGGGCGGGGGGGTTCTCTACAATGAGCAGTTCTTC.

This sequence joins TRBV7-7 and TRBJ2-5, with 9 bases fitting TRBD2. Germline CDR1 is SSHAT and CDR2 is FNYEAQ (reference sequence). V dropped 5 bases and J dropped 4; count of bases not matched to a gene: 8. This CDR3 comprises 15 residues. The CDR3 reads CASSAAGGLPETQYF. CDR3 in DNA: TGTGCCAGCAGCGCAGCGGGGGGCCTCCCAGAGACCCAGTACTTC.

Comment on this clone: This same CDR3 is encoded by further DNA sequences in the sample. The CDR3 spells CASSEGAGSTDTQYF. For the CDR3, the DNA is TGTGCCAGCAGTGAAGGGGCGGGAAGCACAGATACGCAGTATTTT. V usage is TRBV6-4 and J usage is TRBJ2-3; D might be TRBD2 (6 bases). Germline assignment: CDR1 MRHNA and CDR2 SNTAGT. V was pared by 3 bases and J by 0 bases, with 10 bases between. CDR3 length: 15 residues.

The V and J genes are TRBV9 and TRBJ2-3; D possibly corresponds to TRBD2 (7 bases). Germline CDR1 is SGDLS and CDR2 is YYNGEE. This CDR3 is 16 amino acids long. V was clipped by 3 bases and J by 4 bases, with 18 bases between them. The CDR3 nucleotides read TGTGCCAGCAGCGCCGAAAGGGGGGGCGTGGCAGATACGCAGTATTTT. Translation: CASSAERGGVADTQYF.

This chain links TRBV28 with TRBJ1-6, with D hard to call. Trimming cost V 1 base and J 6 bases, with 7 bases left between them. CDR1 is MDHEN, CDR2 SYDVKM, per germline. The CDR3 sequence is 14 residues long. CDR3 nucleotide sequence: TGTGCCAGCAGTTTATCCCAGGTTAATTCACCCCTCCACTTT. This codes for CASSLSQVNSPLHF.

V usage is TRBV5-1 and J usage is TRBJ2-5, with 7 positions matching TRBD2. The V gene's germline CDR1 is SGHRS and CDR2 YFSETQ. Germline trimming cut 4 bases from V and 3 bases from J; bases unmatched to any gene: 18. The CDR3 runs to 18 residues. CDR3 sequence reads: CASSPGGSHAGKEETQYF. The CDR3 DNA reads as TGCGCCAGCAGCCCGGGGGGTAGTCACGCAGGCAAAGAAGAGACCCAGTACTTC.

This clone has just a few counts. J is TRBJ2-2 and V is TRBV11-3, with D unclear. This CDR3 is built from 14 residues. The V gene lost 6 bases and the J gene lost 0 bases, with 8 bases spanning the gap. Germline V gives CDR1 SGHNT, CDR2 YENEEA. The CDR3 sequence: CASRSKTNTGELFF. The CDR3 coding sequence is TGTGCCAGCAGGAGTAAAACGAACACCGGGGAGCTGTTTTTT.

The V and J genes are TRBV6-4 and TRBJ2-2, with 9 bases matching TRBD1. This CDR3 is 15 amino acids long. The V gene's germline CDR1 is MRHNA and CDR2 SNTAGT. J gave up 6 bases and V 6 bases, and 8 bases lay outside the gene matches. CDR3 sequence reads: CASRTGTGLSGELFF. The DNA of the CDR3 is TGTGCCAGCAGAACCGGGACAGGGTTGTCCGGGGAGCTGTTTTTT.

This clone appeared a single time. The chain has TRBV10-3 and TRBJ2-3, with a possible D match to TRBD1 (5 bases). The length of the CDR3 is 16 residues. V was shortened by 5 bases and J by 4 bases, with 19 bases between the two germline ends. Germline lookup yields CDR1 ENHRY and CDR2 SYGVKD. CDR3: CAISPLRQGDADTQYF. For the CDR3, the DNA is TGTGCCATCAGTCCCTTGAGGCAGGGTGACGCAGATACGCAGTATTTT.

This chain joins TRBV6-1 and TRBJ2-1; 7 bases are a match to TRBD1. V lost 5 bases, J lost 3 bases, and 7 bases stayed unmatched. Germline lookup yields CDR1 MNHNS and CDR2 SASEGT. The CDR3 sequence is 15 residues long. The CDR3 region is CASSRTGDSYNEQFF. The CDR3 DNA follows: TGTGCCAGCAGTAGAACAGGGGACAGCTACAATGAGCAGTTCTTC.

This chain joins TRBV5-1 and TRBJ1-5; 9 bases match TRBD1. V was pared by 4 bases and J by 0 bases, with 2 bases of the junction left unmatched. Germline V gene sequence: CDR1 SGHRS, CDR2 YFSETQ. The CDR3 is made up of 15 amino acids. CDR3 in amino acids: CASSLDRGSNQPQHF. CDR3 bases: TGCGCCAGCAGCCTGGACAGGGGTAGCAATCAGCCCCAGCATTTT.

The chain has TRBV11-2 and TRBJ2-3; perhaps TRBD1 as D (5 bases). The germline V gene encodes CDR1 SGHAT and CDR2 FQNNGV. The CDR3 has 15 residues. The germline V and J ends were trimmed by 5 bases and 4 bases, with 16 bases remaining between them. The CDR3: CASSPLGRGPDTQYF. CDR3 DNA sequence: TGTGCCAGCAGCCCCTTGGGAAGGGGCCCAGATACGCAGTATTTT.

The chain has TRBV7-2 and TRBJ2-1, with 7 bases lining up with TRBD1. There are 14 residues in the CDR3. Losses at the gene ends were 5 bases for V and 2 bases for J; bases not matched to a gene: 3. Germline V gene data show CDR1 as SGHTA and CDR2 as FQGNSA. CDR3 bases: TGTGCCAGCAGCCTCGGGACAGCCTACAATGAGCAGTTCTTC. It yields the protein CASSLGTAYNEQFF.

The genes are TRBV27 and TRBJ2-7; TRBD2 aligns across 7 bases. The CDR3 is 17 amino acids. The germline V gene has CDR1 MNHEY and CDR2 SMNVEV (reference sequence). The J segment lost 2 bases and the V segment lost 0 bases, leaving 10 bases of the junction unmatched. The CDR3 loop reads CASSLSGGWGSAYEQYF. DNA for the CDR3: TGTGCCAGCAGTTTATCGGGGGGGTGGGGCAGCGCCTACGAGCAGTACTTC.

V and J are TRBV10-3 and TRBJ1-2, with TRBD1 matching over 9 bases. Trimming cost V 4 bases and J 6 bases; bases outside gene matches: 12. This CDR3 region has 16 residues. Germline CDR1 reads ENHRY; CDR2 reads SYGVKD. The DNA of the CDR3 is TGTGCCATCAGTGCAAGCCCGGACAGGGGACCGGATGGCTACACCTTC. Its translation: CAISASPDRGPDGYTF.

In its sample, this clone was seen once. The V call is TRBV5-4, the J call TRBJ2-1; a weak D match, TRBD2 (5 bases). CDR1 and CDR2 from the germline V gene are SGHNT and YYREEE (reference sequence). V was clipped by 4 bases and J by 9 bases, with 17 bases between them. CDR3 length: 14 residues. CDR3 in DNA: TGTGCCAGCAGCACCAATACACGGCGGGTTGAGCAGTTCTTC. Translating gives CASSTNTRRVEQFF.

The chain uses TRBV19 and TRBJ2-7, with 9 nucleotides matching TRBD1. The junction had 4 bases not matched to a gene; V was cut back by 3 bases and J by 1 base. This CDR3 contains 15 residues. Germline CDR1 and CDR2: LNHDA and SQIVND (reference sequence). The CDR3 reads CASSMAGTGSYEQYF. CDR3 in DNA: TGTGCCAGTAGTATGGCTGGGACAGGGTCCTACGAGCAGTACTTC.

The rearrangement joins TRBV9 to TRBJ1-4; D call uncertain. Per germline, CDR1 SGDLS and CDR2 YYNGEE. The CDR3 is 15 residues long. The V and J ends lost 4 bases and 0 bases respectively, with 10 bases between them. As DNA, the CDR3 is TGTGCCAGCAGCAACAGCCTTGCAACTAATGAAAAACTGTTTTTT. Translating it yields CASSNSLATNEKLFF. Full variable domain (outside the CDR3, taken from reference TRBV9 and TRBJ1-4): DSGVTQTPKHLITATGQRVTLRCSPRSGDLSVYWYQQSLDQGLQFLIQYYNGEERAKGNILERFSAQQFPDLHSELNLSSLELGDSALYFCASSNSLATNEKLFFGSGTQLSVL.

This clone has only a few counts. The V gene is TRBV5-5, the J gene TRBJ1-2, with TRBD1 matching 7 bases. After removal of 0 bases from V and 4 bases from J, the junction contained 3 bases not matched to a gene. The CDR3 spans 14 residues. Germline-derived CDR1 and CDR2 are SGHKS and YYEKEE (reference sequence). The DNA for the CDR3 is TGTGCCAGCAGCTTGGCCGCAGGGGGCTATGGCTACACCTTC. Translation gives CASSLAAGGYGYTF.

The chain has TRBV2 and TRBJ2-5; TRBD1 matches at 10 bases. The tail of the sequence fits TRBJ2-7 better, so the J call may be wrong. The CDR3 is made up of 17 amino acids. CDR1 and CDR2 from the germline V gene are SNHLY and FYNNEI. The CDR3 DNA follows: TGTGCCAGCAGTGGACCGGGACAGGGGACATGGGGATACGAGCAGTACTTC. Protein: CASSGPGQGTWGYEQYF.

This chain links TRBV27 with TRBJ2-1; TRBD2 matches at 12 bases. Germline values: CDR1 MNHEY, CDR2 SMNVEV (reference sequence). The CDR3 loop spans 16 amino acids. The V gene end was trimmed by 5 bases and the J gene end by 4 bases; junction bases not matched to a gene: 6. DNA for the CDR3: TGTGCCAGCAGTGAGACTAGCGGGGGACCATACAATGAGCAGTTCTTC. It specifies CASSETSGGPYNEQFF.